This TCR beta chain originates from a study of vaccination effects on CD4 cells after COVID-19. Study results and limitations: After vaccination, at late timepoints, clones induced by infection and by vaccine contracted markedly. The authors studied few convalescent patients and collected no early post-infection timepoints.

With respect to this clone: Its antigen is undetermined.

Within the ViraFEST assay, antigen-specific CD4+ T cells underwent expansion with viral peptide pools prior to sequencing. Culturing for around eleven days preceded CD4+ T cell isolation. Two-dose BNT162b2 or mRNA-1273 vaccination was given to participants. Replacing half the medium with IL-2 medium was done on days 3 and 7. Sequenced by immunoSEQ multiplex PCR; TCRdb stores in-frame clones only, minus some. This table holds about 48,000 clones, around 74% found once. This CDR3 spans 12 amino acids. Per the germline V gene, CDR1 is SEHNR and CDR2 is FQNEAQ (reference sequence). The V and J ends lost 4 bases and 2 bases respectively, with 5 bases between them.

The chain is built from TRBV7-9 and TRBJ1-1; no definite D call. The receptor's source is a human donor who received a COVID-19 vaccine. The sequencing used CD4+ T cells from PBMCs cultured with HCoV-OC43 spike peptides, collected after COVID-19 vaccination. The sample's subset: HCoV-OC43 spike overlapping peptide pool stimulation. CDR3 DNA sequence: TGTGCCAGCAGCTCAATTAACACTGAAGCTTTCTTT. It specifies CASSSINTEAFF.